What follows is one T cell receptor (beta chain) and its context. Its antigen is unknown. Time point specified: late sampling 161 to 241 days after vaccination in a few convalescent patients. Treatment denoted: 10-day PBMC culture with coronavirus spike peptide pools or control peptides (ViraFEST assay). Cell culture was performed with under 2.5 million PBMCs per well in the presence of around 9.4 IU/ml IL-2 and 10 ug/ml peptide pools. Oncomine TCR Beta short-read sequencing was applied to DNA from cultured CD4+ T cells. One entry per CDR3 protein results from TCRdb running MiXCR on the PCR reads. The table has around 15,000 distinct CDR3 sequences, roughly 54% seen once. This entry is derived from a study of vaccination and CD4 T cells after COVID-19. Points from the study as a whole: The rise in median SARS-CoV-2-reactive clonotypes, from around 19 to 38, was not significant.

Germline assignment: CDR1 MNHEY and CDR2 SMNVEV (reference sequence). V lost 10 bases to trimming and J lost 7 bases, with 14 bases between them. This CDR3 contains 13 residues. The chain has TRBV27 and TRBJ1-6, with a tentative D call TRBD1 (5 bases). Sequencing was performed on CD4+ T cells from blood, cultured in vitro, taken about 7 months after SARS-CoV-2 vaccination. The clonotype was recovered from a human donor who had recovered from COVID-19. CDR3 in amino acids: CATAPGRNSPLHF. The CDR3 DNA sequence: TGTGCCACTGCCCCAGGGAGAAATTCACCCCTCCACTTT.